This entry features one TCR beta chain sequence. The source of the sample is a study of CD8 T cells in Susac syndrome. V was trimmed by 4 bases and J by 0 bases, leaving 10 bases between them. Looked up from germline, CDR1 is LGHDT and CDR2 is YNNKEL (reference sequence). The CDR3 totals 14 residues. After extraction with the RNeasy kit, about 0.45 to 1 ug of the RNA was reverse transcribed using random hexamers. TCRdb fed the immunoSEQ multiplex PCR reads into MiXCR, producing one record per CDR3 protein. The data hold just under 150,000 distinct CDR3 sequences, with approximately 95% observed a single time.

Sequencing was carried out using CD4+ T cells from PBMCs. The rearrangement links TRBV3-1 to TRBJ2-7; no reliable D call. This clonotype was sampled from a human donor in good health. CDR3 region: CASSRGLPSYEQYF. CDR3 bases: TGTGCCAGCAGCCGCGGCCTCCCCTCCTACGAGCAGTACTTC.